This T cell receptor (beta chain) is from a study of breast tumors, draining lymph nodes, adjacent tissues (dated by TCRdb to about 2016). In the study overall: In breast cancer patients, the study compared the TCR beta repertoires of tumor, adjacent nontumor tissue and axillary lymph nodes. In human breast cancer, the study set out to assess how tumor, surrounding tissue and draining lymph node repertoires relate to one another and whether T cells might be exchanged between them.

The lymph node samples were taken from the axillary draining lymph nodes of breast cancer patients. This clonotype was found many times. Its antigen is still unknown. Base qualities are not provided; no much larger clone lies one nucleotide away. V ends up 2 bases short and J 7 bases short, with an unmatched junction base count of 9. The CDR3 runs 15 residues from the cysteine to the phenylalanine. Of all the DNA, just the CDR3 is kept, 45 bases in frame from base 1. CDR1 and CDR2 are drawn from the germline V gene (reference sequence): LNHDA, SQIVND. Broader findings and caveats from the paper: Tumor T-cell repertoires showed less diversity than lymph node repertoires and more diversity than nontumor tissue repertoires, and tumor T-cell repertoires showed preferential V and J gene usage. The conclusion that tumor T cells originate in lymph nodes was presented as consistent with a hypothesis rather than as directly demonstrated. The data were considered consistent with the idea that most tumor T cells come from the lymph node and then expand in tumor tissue. The similarity between tumor and nontumor tissue repertoires was significantly greater in luminal-like breast cancer than in basal-like breast cancer.

This sample was sequenced with an Illumina HiSeq 2000. TCR beta chain libraries were generated through multiplex PCR amplification. The amplified TCR beta chain products were analyzed by high-throughput sequencing. Through fastp at Q25 and MiXCR, TCRdb rebuilt clones from the public reads, retaining in-frame beta chains. Rows matching on CDR3 protein sequence are summarized as one entry with the most common DNA and genes. Here the sample has more than 200,000 distinct CDR3 sequences; less than 40% occur a single time. Of the sample, just over 1.4% is held by the ten largest clones. The sample taken for sequencing was axillary lymph node tissue. This clonotype was sampled from a female donor with breast cancer. Some clones in this sample may be carry-over from other donors' samples. The sequence joins TRBV19 to TRBJ2-3; the central 7 bases match TRBD2. The nucleotide sequence is TGTGCCAGTAGTATAAAGCCCAGGGAGGGTTATACGCAGTATTTT. Translated, this gives CASSIKPREGYTQYF.